One sample yielded the 8 T cell receptor beta chains listed below, sequenced in a study of T cells after yellow fever vaccination. TCRdb fed the 5' RACE reads into MiXCR, producing one record per CDR3 protein. The sample shows under 350,000 distinct CDR3 sequences, over 3.5% of them seen only once. Material: PBMCs, obtained 5 days after the yellow fever booster vaccination. Receptor source: a man between 18 and 35 years old who received the YFV17D yellow fever vaccine.

The sample holds a few counts of this clonotype. This chain links TRBV7-2 with TRBJ1-3; weak D call: TRBD1 (6 bases). Germline V gives CDR1 SGHTA, CDR2 FQGNSA. V was pared by 6 bases and J by 2 bases, with 14 bases between. This CDR3 region has 15 residues. The CDR3 sequence: CASRATGTPGNTIYF. The CDR3 region has the DNA TGTGCCAGCAGGGCCACAGGGACTCCTGGAAACACCATATATTTT.

CDR3 bases: TGCAGCGTTAGCGCAGGACAAGAGACCCAGTACTTC. It is translated as CSVSAGQETQYF. The chain uses TRBV29-1 and TRBJ2-5; D is ambiguous. V was shortened by 5 bases and J by 2 bases, with 9 bases between the two germline ends. The germline V gene has CDR1 SQVTM and CDR2 ANQGSEA. This CDR3 has 12 amino acids.

This chain connects TRBV11-2 to TRBJ2-1; 7 positions agree with TRBD2. V lost 2 bases to trimming and J lost 7 bases; unmatched junction nucleotides: 5. There are 14 residues in the CDR3. Per germline, CDR1 SGHAT and CDR2 FQNNGV. CDR3 sequence reads: CASSLSGGINEQFF. CDR3 DNA sequence: TGTGCCAGCAGCTTATCCGGGGGGATAAATGAGCAGTTCTTC.

This clonotype has at least ten counts. This rearrangement joins TRBV11-1 to TRBJ1-1; 7 bases match TRBD1. Per the germline V gene, CDR1 is SGHAT and CDR2 is FQDESV (reference sequence). V shed 5 bases and J 0 bases; nucleotides not matched to a gene: 3. The CDR3 is 14 amino acids. The DNA for the CDR3 is TGTGCCAGCAGCGAACAGGGGCTGAACACTGAAGCTTTCTTT. Its protein is CASSEQGLNTEAFF. Variable domain in full (rest from reference TRBV11-1 and TRBJ1-1): EAEVAQSPRYKITEKSQAVAFWCDPISGHATLYWYRQILGQGPELLVQFQDESVVDDSQLPKDRFSAERLKGVDSTLKIQPAELGDSAMYLCASSEQGLNTEAFFGQGTRLTVV.

The gene calls are TRBV4-3 and TRBJ2-3; D may match TRBD1 or TRBD2 (5 bases each). The V end lost 0 bases, the J end lost 1 base, and 14 bases lay between the germline ends. There are 17 residues in the CDR3. Germline CDR1 reads LGHNA; CDR2 reads YSLEER. CDR3 coding DNA: TGCGCCAGCAGCCAAGATGGGGCAGCGGCGCGCACAGATACGCAGTATTTT. Its translation: CASSQDGAAARTDTQYF.

The V call is TRBV4-3, the J call TRBJ1-6; D possibly corresponds to TRBD1 (6 bases). Germline assignment: CDR1 LGHNA and CDR2 YSLEER. CDR3 length: 16 residues. Trimming shortened V by 3 bases and J by 4 bases, and 13 bases separated the two germline ends. CDR3 region: CASSQTRTAYNSPLHF. The DNA for the CDR3 is TGCGCCAGCAGCCAGACCCGGACAGCATATAATTCACCCCTCCACTTT.

This clonotype has more than one count but fewer than ten. The chain uses TRBV12-3 or TRBV12-4 and TRBJ2-1; possibly TRBD2 for D (7 bases). This CDR3 has 16 amino acids. Trimming pared 7 bases from V and 5 bases from J, leaving 21 bases between. The chain's CDR3 is CASTAPAGGLHNEQFF. CDR3 nucleotide sequence: TGTGCCAGCACCGCCCCAGCCGGGGGGCTGCACAATGAGCAGTTCTTC.

This clonotype was detected only a few times. The chain links TRBV4-3 to TRBJ1-1; D is undetermined. The germline gives CDR1 LGHNA, CDR2 YSLEER. Trimming stripped 0 bases from V and 1 base from J, with 6 bases between. The CDR3 covers 14 residues. The CDR3 region has the DNA TGCGCCAGCAGCCAAGAATATGAGAACACTGAAGCTTTCTTT. It is translated as CASSQEYENTEAFF.